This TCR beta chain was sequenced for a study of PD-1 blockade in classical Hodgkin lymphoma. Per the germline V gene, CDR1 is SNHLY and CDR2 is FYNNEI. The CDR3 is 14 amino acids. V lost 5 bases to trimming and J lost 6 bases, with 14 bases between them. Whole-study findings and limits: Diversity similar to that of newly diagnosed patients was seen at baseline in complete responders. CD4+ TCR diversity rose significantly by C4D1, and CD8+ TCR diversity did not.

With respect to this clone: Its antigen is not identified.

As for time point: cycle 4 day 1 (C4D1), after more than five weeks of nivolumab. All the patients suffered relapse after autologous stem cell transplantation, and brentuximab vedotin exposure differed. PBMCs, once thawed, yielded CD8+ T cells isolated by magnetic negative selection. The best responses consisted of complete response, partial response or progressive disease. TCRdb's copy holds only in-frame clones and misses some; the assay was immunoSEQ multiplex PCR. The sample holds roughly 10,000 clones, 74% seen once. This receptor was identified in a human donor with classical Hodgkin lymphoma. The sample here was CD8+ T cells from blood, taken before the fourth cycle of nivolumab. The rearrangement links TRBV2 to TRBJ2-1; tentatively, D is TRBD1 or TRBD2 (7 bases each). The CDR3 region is CASSKQGRVNEQFF. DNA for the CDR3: TGTGCCAGCAGTAAACAGGGGAGGGTCAATGAGCAGTTCTTC.